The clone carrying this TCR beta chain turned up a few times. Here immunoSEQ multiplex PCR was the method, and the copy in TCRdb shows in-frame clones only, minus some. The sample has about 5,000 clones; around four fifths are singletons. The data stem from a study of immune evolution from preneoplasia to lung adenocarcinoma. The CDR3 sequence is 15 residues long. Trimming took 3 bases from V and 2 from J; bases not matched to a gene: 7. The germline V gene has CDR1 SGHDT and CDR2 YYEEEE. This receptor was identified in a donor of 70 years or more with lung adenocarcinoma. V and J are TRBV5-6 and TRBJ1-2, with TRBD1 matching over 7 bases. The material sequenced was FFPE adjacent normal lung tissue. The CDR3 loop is CASSSLTGMNYGYTF. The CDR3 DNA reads TGTGCCAGCAGCTCACTGACAGGGATGAACTATGGCTACACCTTC.